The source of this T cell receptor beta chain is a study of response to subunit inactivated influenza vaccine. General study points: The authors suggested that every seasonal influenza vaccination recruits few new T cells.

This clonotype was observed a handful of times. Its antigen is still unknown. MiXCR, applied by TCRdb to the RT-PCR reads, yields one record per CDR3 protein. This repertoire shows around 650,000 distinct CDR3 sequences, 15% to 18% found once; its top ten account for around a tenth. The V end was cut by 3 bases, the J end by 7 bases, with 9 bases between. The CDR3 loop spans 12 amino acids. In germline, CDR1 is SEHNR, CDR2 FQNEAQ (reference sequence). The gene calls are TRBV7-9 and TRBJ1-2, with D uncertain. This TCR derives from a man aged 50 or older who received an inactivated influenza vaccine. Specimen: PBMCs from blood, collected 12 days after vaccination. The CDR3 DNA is TGTGCCAGCAGCTTGGCCGGGATTGGCTACACCTTC. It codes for CASSLAGIGYTF.